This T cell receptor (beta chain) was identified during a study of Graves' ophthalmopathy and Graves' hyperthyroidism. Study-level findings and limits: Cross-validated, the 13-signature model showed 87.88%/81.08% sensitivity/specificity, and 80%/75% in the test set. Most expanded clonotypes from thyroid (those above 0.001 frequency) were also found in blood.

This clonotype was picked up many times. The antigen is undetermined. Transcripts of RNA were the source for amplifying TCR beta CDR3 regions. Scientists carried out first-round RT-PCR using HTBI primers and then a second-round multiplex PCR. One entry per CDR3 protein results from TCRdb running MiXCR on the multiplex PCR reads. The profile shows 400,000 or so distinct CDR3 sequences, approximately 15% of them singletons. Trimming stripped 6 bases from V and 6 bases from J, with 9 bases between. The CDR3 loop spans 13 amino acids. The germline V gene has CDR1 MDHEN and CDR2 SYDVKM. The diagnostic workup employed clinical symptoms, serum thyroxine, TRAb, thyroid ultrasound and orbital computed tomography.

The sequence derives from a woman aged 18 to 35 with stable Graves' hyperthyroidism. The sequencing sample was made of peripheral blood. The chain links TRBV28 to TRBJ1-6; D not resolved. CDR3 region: CASSPNVNSPLHF. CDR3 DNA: TGTGCCAGCAGCCCGAATGTTAATTCACCCCTCCACTTT.